The 32 T cell receptor beta chains in this list originate from one sample, sequenced in a study of graft-versus-host responses after intestinal transplantation. Profiling relied on immunoSEQ multiplex PCR, and the TCRdb table lists in-frame clones only, not all of them. This table has some 55,000 clones, roughly nine tenths appearing once. The material was PBMCs, obtained 650 to 690 days after intestinal transplant. These receptor sequences come from a human patient who received an intestinal transplant, so some T cells may come from the graft donor.

The chain recombines TRBV5-1 with TRBJ1-3; 8 bases map to TRBD1. V was pared by 0 bases and J by 4 bases, with 0 bases of the junction left unmatched. Germline V gene lookup returns CDR1 SGHRS and CDR2 YFSETQ. CDR3 length: 14 residues. This chain's CDR3 is CASSLGDRGNTIYF. DNA of the CDR3: TGCGCCAGCAGCTTGGGGGACAGGGGAAACACCATATATTTT.

This clone showed up just once. This chain uses TRBV27 with TRBJ2-1, with 8 bases matching TRBD2. CDR1 and CDR2 from the germline V gene are MNHEY and SMNVEV (reference sequence). The CDR3 has 18 amino acids. The trim removed 2 bases at V and 6 bases at J, leaving 15 bases unmatched. CDR3 sequence reads: CASSLGARGGRQPNEQFF. The CDR3 bases are TGTGCCAGCAGTTTAGGCGCCCGGGGGGGCCGACAACCCAATGAGCAGTTCTTC.

This rearrangement joins TRBV9 to TRBJ2-1, with TRBD2 identical over 9 bases. After removal of 0 bases from V and 5 bases from J, the junction contained 9 bases not matched to a gene. Germline V gene lookup returns CDR1 SGDLS and CDR2 YYNGEE. The CDR3 length is 17 residues. CDR3: CASSVGGRLAGNNEQFF. The CDR3 nucleotides read TGTGCCAGCAGCGTAGGTGGTAGGCTAGCGGGGAACAATGAGCAGTTCTTC. The entire variable domain, with the rest obtained from reference TRBV9 and TRBJ2-1, is as follows: DSGVTQTPKHLITATGQRVTLRCSPRSGDLSVYWYQQSLDQGLQFLIQYYNGEERAKGNILERFSAQQFPDLHSELNLSSLELGDSALYFCASSVGGRLAGNNEQFFGPGTRLTVL.

This chain connects TRBV9 to TRBJ2-5; D might be TRBD2 (5 bases). The CDR3 is 15 residues long. Germline lookup yields CDR1 SGDLS and CDR2 YYNGEE. V lost 2 bases to trimming and J lost 0 bases, with 11 bases between them. The DNA for the CDR3 is TGTGCCAGCAGCGTGGATACTAGGTACCAAGAGACCCAGTACTTC. It encodes CASSVDTRYQETQYF.

The V and J genes are TRBV18 and TRBJ1-1; tentative D call: TRBD1 (6 bases). The CDR3 has 13 amino acids. Deletions cut 5 bases from V and 1 base from J, with 8 bases between. Germline V gene sequence: CDR1 KGHSH, CDR2 LQKENI. CDR3 residues: CASSWTENTEAFF. CDR3 in DNA: TGTGCCAGCTCATGGACAGAGAACACTGAAGCTTTCTTT.

The chain has TRBV2 and TRBJ1-5; D uncertain. With 2 bases removed from V and 2 bases from J, the gap between germline ends came to 10 bases. This CDR3 has 15 amino acids. Germline V gene sequence: CDR1 SNHLY, CDR2 FYNNEI. The CDR3 spells CASSESLTRNQPQHF. CDR3 nucleotide sequence: TGTGCCAGCAGTGAATCTCTAACCCGCAATCAGCCCCAGCATTTT.

The CDR3 nucleotides are TGTGCCTCTAGTGCGGGAAACACCATATATTTT. Its protein product is CASSAGNTIYF. The chain joins TRBV30 to TRBJ1-3; D not certain. Germline assignment: CDR1 GTSNPN and CDR2 SVGIG (reference sequence). The CDR3 extends over 11 amino acids. V lost 7 bases, J lost 4 bases, and 8 bases lay in between.

The V call is TRBV11-2, the J call TRBJ1-3, with D hard to call. Trimming removed 0 bases at V and 4 bases at J, with 7 bases between. The CDR3 runs 14 residues. CDR1 is SGHAT, CDR2 FQNNGV, per germline. Here the CDR3 reads CASSLDRRGNTIYF. Here the CDR3 DNA reads TGTGCCAGCAGCTTAGACCGGAGGGGAAACACCATATATTTT.

This chain connects TRBV19 to TRBJ1-5; TRBD1 matches at 8 bases. Germline V lookup: CDR1 LNHDA, CDR2 SQIVND (reference sequence). CDR3 length: 15 residues. With V trimmed by 7 bases and J by 1 base, 6 bases remained unmatched. The CDR3 DNA follows: TGTGCCAGTACGGCAGGGGGCCGGAGCAATCAGCCCCAGCATTTT. This translates into CASTAGGRSNQPQHF.

This clone was found a few times. The genes are TRBV6-4 and TRBJ1-1; TRBD1 aligns across 11 bases. CDR3 size: 14 residues. V lost 2 bases, J lost 4 bases, and 0 bases stayed unmatched. Per the germline V gene, CDR1 is MRHNA and CDR2 is SNTAGT. Here the CDR3 DNA reads TGTGCCAGCAGTGACGGGACAGGGGGCACTGAAGCTTTCTTT. It translates to CASSDGTGGTEAFF.

This sequence joins TRBV10-2 and TRBJ2-2, with D unclear. Between the trimmed V and J ends, which lost 7 bases and 3 bases, there was a span of 6 bases. The CDR3 runs to 12 residues. The V gene's germline CDR1 is WSHSY and CDR2 SAAADI. The CDR3 spells CASTVYTGELFF. The CDR3 DNA sequence: TGCGCCAGCACTGTGTACACCGGGGAGCTGTTTTTT.

J is TRBJ1-2 and V is TRBV7-9; D is ambiguous. CDR3 length: 12 amino acids. V lost 0 bases and J 1 base, leaving 0 bases between the germline ends. Germline CDR1 is SEHNR and CDR2 is FQNEAQ (reference sequence). The CDR3 region has the DNA TGTGCCAGCAGCTTAGCTAACTATGGCTACACCTTC. It specifies CASSLANYGYTF.

V usage is TRBV7-3 and J usage is TRBJ2-5; TRBD2 matches at 9 bases. This CDR3 is built from 13 residues. The germline gives CDR1 SGHTA, CDR2 FQGTGA. V lost 4 bases and J lost 9; bases outside the gene matches: 6. The CDR3 nucleotides read TGTGCCAGCAGCTCTAGCGGGGATGGGGCCCAGTACTTC. This encodes CASSSSGDGAQYF.

This rearrangement joins TRBV15 to TRBJ2-1, with TRBD2 as a possible D gene (6 bases). Germline-derived CDR1 and CDR2 are LNHNV and YYDKDF (reference sequence). The CDR3 is 15 residues long. The V end lost 1 base, the J end lost 8 bases, and 15 bases lay between the germline ends. This CDR3 is CATSRGRGGSHEQFF. The CDR3, as DNA: TGTGCCACCAGCAGAGGCCGGGGAGGTTCGCATGAGCAGTTCTTC.

Written as DNA, the CDR3 is TGTGCCATCAGTGAGTCGGGGGGCCTGAACGAGCAGTACTTC. Protein: CAISESGGLNEQYF. The chain links TRBV10-3 to TRBJ2-5; D may match TRBD1 or TRBD2 (6 bases each). The DNA end lines up better with TRBJ2-7; the J call may be wrong. This CDR3 spans 14 amino acids. The germline CDR1 and CDR2 sequences are ENHRY and SYGVKD.

CDR3 DNA: TGTGCCAGCAGCTTATCCTTCATGGGGGGGCTCTCAGGCAATGAGCAGTTCTTC. This sequence encodes CASSLSFMGGLSGNEQFF. V usage is TRBV7-2 and J usage is TRBJ2-1, with TRBD2 as a possible D gene (7 bases). With 2 bases removed from V and 6 bases from J, the gap between germline ends came to 23 bases. Per germline, CDR1 SGHTA and CDR2 FQGNSA. This CDR3 comprises 18 residues. Full variable domain (missing parts from reference TRBV7-2 and TRBJ2-1): GAGVSQSPSNKVTEKGKDVELRCDPISGHTALYWYRQSLGQGLEFLIYFQGNSAPDKSGLPSDRFSAERTGGSVSTLTIQRTQQEDSAVYLCASSLSFMGGLSGNEQFFGPGTRLTVL.

The genes are TRBV19 and TRBJ2-7, with TRBD1 matching over 10 bases. The germline V gene encodes CDR1 LNHDA and CDR2 SQIVND (reference sequence). The length of the CDR3 is 14 residues. The ends lost 8 bases at V and 3 bases at J; junction bases unmatched: 7. CDR3 coding DNA: TGTGCCAGTGCCGTGACAGGGGGCTTCTACGAGCAGTACTTC. Its protein product is CASAVTGGFYEQYF.

This clone is a singleton in its sample. This rearrangement joins TRBV6-6 to TRBJ1-4; D remains unclear. CDR1 is MNHNY and CDR2 is SVGAGI in the germline V gene (reference sequence). V was clipped by 0 bases and J by 4 bases, with 9 bases between them. The CDR3 runs 15 residues. CDR3 amino acids: CASSYSTGINEKLFF. CDR3 nucleotide sequence: TGTGCCAGCAGTTACTCTACGGGCATTAATGAAAAACTGTTTTTT.

The chain combines TRBV6-5 with TRBJ1-1; 7 nucleotides line up with TRBD1. V lost 2 bases, J lost 11 bases, and 8 bases stayed unmatched. The V gene's germline CDR1 is MNHEY and CDR2 SVGAGI. This CDR3 region has 13 residues. CDR3 loop: CASSYGLRGVAFF. DNA of the CDR3: TGTGCCAGCAGTTACGGCCTCAGGGGGGTGGCTTTCTTT.

This chain links TRBV7-9 with TRBJ1-2; D is unresolved. V lost 2 bases and J lost 8, with 21 bases in between. The CDR3 contains 16 residues. Germline lookup yields CDR1 SEHNR and CDR2 FQNEAQ (reference sequence). This CDR3 reads CASSLFPPDGSRGYTF. The CDR3 coding sequence is TGTGCCAGCAGCTTATTCCCCCCGGACGGATCGCGGGGCTACACCTTC.

The V and J genes are TRBV19 and TRBJ1-2; TRBD1 matches at 8 bases. Germline V gene lookup returns CDR1 LNHDA and CDR2 SQIVND (reference sequence). This CDR3 comprises 14 residues. With 3 bases clipped from V and 4 bases from J, the junction kept 4 bases outside the gene matches. The CDR3 loop reads CASSMGTGLYGYTF. The CDR3 region has the DNA TGTGCCAGTAGTATGGGGACAGGACTCTATGGCTACACCTTC.

V gene TRBV4-1 combines with J gene TRBJ2-7; 11 nucleotides match TRBD1. V was clipped by 2 bases and J by 5 bases; unmatched bases: 14. Germline V lookup: CDR1 MGHRA, CDR2 YSYEKL. The CDR3 runs to 18 residues. CDR3 residues: CASSQSISMGQGVDEQYF. Here the CDR3 DNA reads TGCGCCAGCAGCCAATCTATTAGCATGGGACAGGGGGTAGACGAGCAGTACTTC.

This chain connects TRBV6-5 to TRBJ2-7; TRBD2 is a possible D gene (7 bases). This CDR3 has 15 amino acids. V lost 0 bases and J lost 6, with 15 bases in between. Germline CDR1 MNHEY, CDR2 SVGAGI. CDR3 DNA sequence: TGTGCCAGCAGTTACTCGGGGGGGGCATCACTCGAGCAGTACTTC. This sequence encodes CASSYSGGASLEQYF.

The chain has TRBV6-6 and TRBJ1-1, with unresolved D. The CDR3 sequence is 11 residues long. V dropped 5 bases and J dropped 4 bases, with 5 bases sitting between them. CDR1 and CDR2 (germline): MNHNY, SVGAGI (reference sequence). The CDR3 nucleotides are TGTGCCAGCAGTGATGGCACTGAAGCTTTCTTT. It specifies CASSDGTEAFF.

The CDR3 protein is CASSLGWASSNGYTF. CDR3 nucleotide sequence: TGTGCCAGCAGCTTAGGGTGGGCCAGTTCCAATGGCTACACCTTC. The rearrangement joins TRBV7-9 to TRBJ1-2; no definite D call. Germline V CDR1 and CDR2: SEHNR, FQNEAQ (reference sequence). The CDR3 contains 15 residues. Trimming left V 1 base short and J 6 bases short, with 15 bases between. The whole variable domain, remainder taken from reference TRBV7-9 and TRBJ1-2, is DTGVSQNPRHKITKRGQNVTFRCDPISEHNRLYWYRQTLGQGPEFLTYFQNEAQLEKSRLLSDRFSAERPKGSFSTLEIQRTEQGDSAMYLCASSLGWASSNGYTFGSGTRLTVV.

The rearrangement uses TRBV5-1 and TRBJ2-3; 9 bases agree with TRBD1. The length of the CDR3 is 13 residues. The ends lost 6 bases at V and 6 bases at J; junction bases unmatched: 5. Germline loops: CDR1 SGHRS, CDR2 YFSETQ. CDR3 sequence: CASNRQGVDTQYF. In DNA, the CDR3 is TGCGCCAGCAATAGACAGGGGGTCGATACGCAGTATTTT.

The chain combines TRBV18 with TRBJ2-3, with TRBD2 matching over 7 bases. The ends lost 3 bases at V and 2 bases at J; junction bases unmatched: 20. Germline CDR1 reads KGHSH; CDR2 reads LQKENI. CDR3 length: 20 residues. CDR3 loop: CASSPVGSGASGGATDTQYF. Here the CDR3 DNA reads TGTGCCAGCTCACCTGTAGGGTCCGGGGCTAGCGGCGGAGCCACAGATACGCAGTATTTT.

The chain is built from TRBV7-2 and TRBJ2-7; no reliable D call. CDR1 SGHTA and CDR2 FQGNSA come from the germline V gene. V gave up 6 bases and J gave up 6 bases, with 9 bases separating them. The CDR3 runs to 11 residues. CDR3 in amino acids: CASSKSSEQYF. The CDR3 DNA is TGTGCCAGCAGTAAAAGTTCCGAGCAGTACTTC. Full variable domain (remainder filled in from reference TRBV7-2 and TRBJ2-7): GAGVSQSPSNKVTEKGKDVELRCDPISGHTALYWYRQSLGQGLEFLIYFQGNSAPDKSGLPSDRFSAERTGGSVSTLTIQRTQQEDSAVYLCASSKSSEQYFGPGTRLTVT.

The chain employs TRBV7-9 and TRBJ1-1; D is perhaps TRBD1 (5 bases). Germline CDR1 SEHNR, CDR2 FQNEAQ (reference sequence). CDR3 length: 14 amino acids. V gave up 5 bases and J gave up 1 base, with 11 bases separating them. CDR3 sequence: CASSHRDRNTEAFF. The CDR3, as DNA: TGTGCCAGCAGCCACCGGGACCGGAACACTGAAGCTTTCTTT.

The rearrangement joins TRBV29-1 to TRBJ1-1; D gene unclear. Per the germline V gene, CDR1 is SQVTM and CDR2 is ANQGSEA. The CDR3 consists of 12 residues. Deletions cut 5 bases from V and 1 base from J, with 8 bases between. In nucleotides, the CDR3 is TGCAGCGTTTCGGACGGGAACACTGAAGCTTTCTTT. This gives the protein CSVSDGNTEAFF.

V usage is TRBV5-8 and J usage is TRBJ2-1, with 8 bases fitting TRBD1. The V and J ends lost 4 bases and 4 bases, in that order; junction bases with no gene match: 7. CDR3 size: 15 residues. CDR1 is SGHTS and CDR2 is YDEGEE in the germline V gene. The CDR3 bases are TGTGCCAGCAGCCGAGGACAGGGAATATACAATGAGCAGTTCTTC. Its protein product is CASSRGQGIYNEQFF.

Regarding this clone: In the same sample, other DNA sequences code for this CDR3. This chain uses TRBV29-1 with TRBJ1-1, with D uncertain. Trimming pared 5 bases from V and 4 bases from J, leaving 8 bases between. This CDR3 has 11 amino acids. The germline gives CDR1 SQVTM, CDR2 ANQGSEA. The CDR3 DNA reads as TGCAGCGTTCTAGGGAGCACTGAAGCTTTCTTT. This gives the protein CSVLGSTEAFF.